Listed below are T cell receptor beta chains from one sample, sequenced in a study of cytomegalovirus exposure and HLA in healthy donors. Profiled with immunoSEQ multiplex PCR; TCRdb holds only in-frame clones, not every one. The sample shows more than 110,000 clones, about 82% of them seen only once. The sample consisted of PBMCs. Receptors originate from a man aged 30 to 39 in good health and CMV-seronegative. The CDR3 runs from the conserved cysteine through the conserved F or W. A D gene is named only where the DNA matches it firmly.

v_call: TRBV2; j_call: TRBJ1-6; d_call: NA; cdr3_nt: TGTGCCAGCAGTGAACTTGGGGGGAAAAATTCACCCCTCCACTTT; cdr3_aa: CASSELGGKNSPLHF
v_call: TRBV28; j_call: TRBJ1-1; d_call: NA; cdr3_nt: TGTGCCAGCAGTTTGGGGCTGGCCGCTTTCTTT; cdr3_aa: CASSLGLAAFF
v_call: TRBV29-1; j_call: TRBJ2-7; d_call: NA; cdr3_nt: TGCAGCGTAAGCAGGTCTGGGGAGCAGTACTTC; cdr3_aa: CSVSRSGEQYF
v_call: TRBV2; j_call: TRBJ2-2; d_call: NA; cdr3_nt: TGTGCCAGCAGTGAAGGTGCAGGGCACACCGGGGAGCTGTTTTTT; cdr3_aa: CASSEGAGHTGELFF
v_call: TRBV7-9; j_call: TRBJ2-7; d_call: TRBD1; cdr3_nt: TGTGCCAGCAGGGTCGGGACAGGTTCCTACGAGCAGTACTTC; cdr3_aa: CASRVGTGSYEQYF
v_call: TRBV28; j_call: TRBJ2-7; d_call: NA; cdr3_nt: TGTGCCAGCCAGACAGGCGCGGCCAGCTCCTACGAGCAGTACTTC; cdr3_aa: CASQTGAASSYEQYF
v_call: TRBV5-1; j_call: TRBJ2-1; d_call: TRBD1; cdr3_nt: TGCGCCAGCAGCCAGGACAGGGCCTACAATGAGCAGTTCTTC; cdr3_aa: CASSQDRAYNEQFF
v_call: TRBV2; j_call: TRBJ2-7; d_call: NA; cdr3_nt: TGTGCCAGCGGGCAGACGTACGAGCAGTACTTC; cdr3_aa: CASGQTYEQYF
v_call: TRBV10-1; j_call: TRBJ2-1; d_call: NA; cdr3_nt: TGCGCCAGACCTCACCGGGAGTACAATGAGCAGTTCTTC; cdr3_aa: CARPHREYNEQFF
v_call: TRBV6-5; j_call: TRBJ1-2; d_call: NA; cdr3_nt: TGTGCCAGCAGTGAACAAACAGGGATTAATGGCTACACCTTC; cdr3_aa: CASSEQTGINGYTF